The rows below give T cell receptor beta chains drawn from one sample of a study of blood T cell repertoires in COVID-19. The protocol was immunoSEQ multiplex PCR, while the TCRdb copy is restricted to in-frame clones and leaves out a portion. The top ten clones hold roughly 19% of a sample with some 160,000 clones, 65% to 80% of them seen once. Sequenced: PBMCs or T cells enriched from blood (not recorded which). These receptors originate from an older woman in a cohort exposed to, infected with or recovered from COVID-19 (not recorded which). Each CDR3 is given with its conserved first and last residue. D genes are given only for firm matches. Not every row has a clone size; where given, it reads once, few, many or a size class.

>NA|TRBV28|TRBJ2-7|few
CASRAAGLPGLATISYEQYF
TGTGCCAGCCGGGCCGCCGGCCTACCGGGACTCGCTACAATCTCCTACGAGCAGTACTTC
>NA|TRBV11-3|TRBJ1-3|NA
CASSLSLGNTIYF
TGTGCCAGCAGCTTATCCCTTGGAAACACCATATATTTT
>NA|TRBV10-3|TRBJ1-4|NA
CATGQQLATNEKLFF
TGTGCCACCGGACAGCAACTTGCAACTAATGAAAAACTGTTTTTT
>NA|TRBV6-6|TRBJ1-6|medium-sized
CASSSTGTTNSPLHF
TGTGCCAGCAGTTCCACCGGGACAACAAATTCACCCCTCCACTTT
>NA|TRBV5-1|TRBJ2-3|NA
CASSWTGEPADTQYF
TGCGCCAGCAGCTGGACGGGAGAGCCGGCAGATACGCAGTATTTT
>TRBD2|TRBV19|TRBJ2-1|NA
CASKAGTRGHEQFF
TGTGCCAGTAAGGCCGGGACTAGAGGCCATGAGCAGTTCTTC
>TRBD1|TRBV10-3|TRBJ2-5|NA
CAVRSSQGAQETQYF
TGTGCCGTCAGGTCATCACAGGGGGCTCAAGAGACCCAGTACTTC
>NA|TRBV12-3/TRBV12-4|TRBJ2-1|NA
CASSLRGEQFF
TGTGCCAGCAGTTTAAGGGGTGAGCAGTTCTTC
>NA|TRBV7-8|TRBJ2-2|few
CASRPWESSTGELFF
TGTGCCAGCCGGCCGTGGGAGAGCTCGACCGGGGAGCTGTTTTTT
>NA|TRBV3-1/TRBV3-2|TRBJ2-3|once
CASSGLDTQYF
TGTGCCAGCAGCGGCCTAGATACGCAGTATTTT
>NA|TRBV3-1/TRBV3-2|TRBJ1-2|NA
CASSHPTTGINYGYTF
TGTGCCAGCAGCCATCCCACGACGGGGATTAACTATGGCTACACCTTC
>TRBD2|TRBV11-3|TRBJ2-1|NA
CASSFSGTSGGSSYNEQFF
TGTGCCAGCAGCTTCTCCGGGACTAGCGGGGGAAGCTCCTACAATGAGCAGTTCTTC
>TRBD1|TRBV19|TRBJ2-7|few
CASSAGTGGSYEQYF
TGTGCCAGTTCTGCCGGGACAGGGGGCTCCTACGAGCAGTACTTC
>TRBD2|TRBV24-1|TRBJ2-1|NA
CATSESGTSVFDEQFF
TGTGCCACCAGTGAATCCGGGACTAGCGTTTTCGATGAGCAGTTCTTC
>NA|TRBV10-3|TRBJ1-2|NA
CAISAGVNYGYTF
TGTGCCATCAGTGCGGGGGTTAACTATGGCTACACCTTC
>NA|TRBV14|TRBJ2-5|NA
CASSQAQVQETQYF
TGTGCCAGCAGCCAAGCCCAGGTCCAAGAGACCCAGTACTTC
>NA|TRBV9|TRBJ1-5|few
CASSRGQGINQPQHF
TGTGCCAGCAGCAGGGGTCAGGGTATCAATCAGCCCCAGCATTTT
>NA|TRBV2|TRBJ1-1|few
CASSSTPSVTEAFF
TGTGCCAGCAGTTCCACTCCCAGCGTCACTGAAGCTTTCTTT
>TRBD1|TRBV6-1|TRBJ2-7|NA
CASSESGQGTPWYF
TGTGCCAGCAGTGAGTCCGGACAGGGAACTCCGTGGTACTTC
>TRBD2|TRBV14|TRBJ2-1|NA
CASSPWEAGGHSRSYNEQFF
TGTGCCAGCAGCCCTTGGGAAGCGGGAGGACATAGTCGCTCCTACAATGAGCAGTTCTTC